The 9 T cell receptor beta chains reported below all come from one sample, sequenced in a study of human T cells and chemical hapten exposure. Time point reported: patch test 1, 2 weeks after DPC sensitization. Noted treatment: therapeutic diphenylcyclopropenone sensitization with weekly scalp DPC. TCRdb independently ran MiXCR on the RACE reads; one entry per CDR3 protein. The sample lists around 300,000 distinct CDR3 sequences, approximately 6.3% occurring once. The sample was whole blood, taken in connection with sensitization to the hapten diphenylcyclopropenone (DPC). Source of these receptors: a woman aged 18 to 35 with alopecia areata. Some clones in this sample may be carry-over from other donors' samples.

The V and J genes are TRBV20-1 and TRBJ2-3, with 9 bases aligning to TRBD2. The germline V gene encodes CDR1 DFQATT and CDR2 SNEGSKA (reference sequence). V lost 5 bases, J lost 3 bases, and 9 bases stayed unmatched. The CDR3 covers 15 residues. The CDR3 nucleotides are TGCAGTGCTGGCCTAGCGGGGAGGGGTACAGATACGCAGTATTTT. The encoded protein is CSAGLAGRGTDTQYF.

This clonotype was recorded a few times. This rearrangement joins TRBV2 to TRBJ2-7; D is uncertain. CDR1 is SNHLY and CDR2 is FYNNEI in the germline V gene. The V end was cut by 6 bases, the J end by 3 bases, with 15 bases between. The CDR3 is 14 residues long. The CDR3 protein is CASSVGYLNYEQYF. The DNA of the CDR3 is TGTGCCAGCAGCGTGGGATACCTTAACTACGAGCAGTACTTC.

The V gene is TRBV6-6, the J gene TRBJ2-3, with TRBD2 matching over 12 bases. The CDR3 extends over 18 amino acids. The junction had 13 bases not matched to a gene; V was cut back by 7 bases and J by 2 bases. Per the germline V gene, CDR1 is MNHNY and CDR2 is SVGAGI (reference sequence). The CDR3 nucleotides are TGTGCCAGCACTACGGGACTAGCGGGTCTAGGCCCCACAGATACGCAGTATTTT. Amino acids: CASTTGLAGLGPTDTQYF.

Note on this clonotype: The junction differs from germline at one of its ends, possibly a read error. This chain joins TRBV5-6 and TRBJ2-3; D is perhaps TRBD2 (6 bases). This CDR3 contains 11 residues. From germline, CDR1 is SGHDT and CDR2 YYEEEE. CDR3 residues: CASSLAGGEEF. The CDR3 nucleotides read TGTGCCAGCAGCTTGGCCGGGGGTGAAGAGTTT.

The rearrangement uses TRBV6-6 and TRBJ1-4, with 7 positions matching TRBD1. The CDR3 extends over 15 amino acids. Losses at the gene ends were 2 bases for V and 7 bases for J; bases not matched to a gene: 7. The germline CDR1 and CDR2 sequences are MNHNY and SVGAGI (reference sequence). The CDR3 here is CASSYKQGNVEKLFF. In DNA, the CDR3 is TGTGCCAGCAGTTACAAACAGGGGAATGTTGAAAAACTGTTTTTT.

This clonotype has only a few counts. This chain links TRBV12-3 or TRBV12-4 with TRBJ2-5, with no clear D. The CDR3 contains 14 residues. V dropped 6 bases and J dropped 4 bases, with 15 bases sitting between them. For the CDR3, the DNA is TGTGCCAGCAGAATCGTCGGTGGTTCAGAGACCCAGTACTTC. It translates to CASRIVGGSETQYF.

In its sample, this clonotype was seen a few times. This sequence joins TRBV7-2 and TRBJ1-1; a possible D gene is TRBD1 (6 bases). Per germline, CDR1 SGHTA and CDR2 FQGNSA. V gave up 5 bases and J gave up 5 bases, with 9 bases separating them. The CDR3 runs 12 residues. CDR3 amino acids: CASSIDRTEAFF. In nucleotides, the CDR3 is TGTGCCAGCAGCATTGACAGGACTGAAGCTTTCTTT.

The chain combines TRBV7-3 with TRBJ2-3, with 7 bases aligning to TRBD2. The CDR3 extends over 14 amino acids. The germline V gene has CDR1 SGHTA and CDR2 FQGTGA. V gave up 3 bases and J gave up 4 bases; unmatched junction bases: 4. CDR3 loop: CASSLRLAADTQYF. The CDR3 DNA reads TGTGCCAGCAGCTTGAGACTAGCAGCAGATACGCAGTATTTT.

The table lists this clonotype with a few counts. J is TRBJ2-3 and V is TRBV28; TRBD1 might be the D (6 bases). The CDR3 runs to 18 residues. V was pared by 5 bases and J by 2 bases, with 23 bases between. The germline CDR1 and CDR2 sequences are MDHEN and SYDVKM. The CDR3 DNA follows: TGTGCCAGCAGTCTTTTTCCACAGGGAAGGGAGAACACAGATACGCAGTATTTT. Translating gives CASSLFPQGRENTDTQYF.